Below, 10 T cell receptor beta chains from the same sample are listed, as sequenced in a study of CD4 T cells in relation to SARS-CoV-2 and coronaviruses. Generated by immunoSEQ multiplex PCR, the TCRdb table keeps only in-frame clones and is missing some. The sample includes 15,000 to 20,000 clones, about 73% seen only once; the top ten take around 30%. What these receptors recognize is not known. CD4+ T cells from unexposed donors were obtained before the COVID-19 pandemic (2011-2018). Isolation of CD4+ T cells took place after about 9 days in culture. Material: CD4+ T cells from PBMCs, cultured in vitro. The receptor set was obtained from a human donor in good health.

The V call is TRBV2, the J call TRBJ1-3, with 7 bases lining up with TRBD1. V lost 6 bases to trimming and J lost 1 base; unmatched junction nucleotides: 9. Per germline, CDR1 SNHLY and CDR2 FYNNEI. This CDR3 has 16 amino acids. In DNA, the CDR3 is TGTGCCAGCAGCCATCCGGGACAGACTTCTGGAAACACCATATATTTT. Translation: CASSHPGQTSGNTIYF.

The V and J genes are TRBV5-5 and TRBJ1-5; the D is unclear. Trimming stripped 4 bases from V and 4 bases from J, with 15 bases between. This CDR3 has 15 amino acids. Per the germline V gene, CDR1 is SGHKS and CDR2 is YYEKEE (reference sequence). CDR3 amino acids: CASSANPTGNQPQHF. For the CDR3, the DNA is TGTGCCAGCAGCGCTAACCCGACGGGGAATCAGCCCCAGCATTTT.

CDR3 in amino acids: CASSLIGLFDNEQFF. CDR3 sequence (DNA): TGTGCCAGCAGCCTGATAGGGCTGTTCGACAATGAGCAGTTCTTC. The chain joins TRBV14 to TRBJ2-1; D not resolved. CDR1 and CDR2 (germline): SGHDN, FVKESK. The V end was cut by 4 bases, the J end by 5 bases, with 15 bases between. This CDR3 has 15 residues.

The chain joins TRBV6-5 to TRBJ1-3; the match to TRBD1 covers 7 bases. CDR1 and CDR2 (germline): MNHEY, SVGAGI. V trimming: 6 bases; J trimming: 0 bases; junction bases outside the gene matches: 5. The CDR3 is 15 amino acids. CDR3 residues: CASSGDRLSGNTIYF. The CDR3 DNA sequence: TGTGCCAGCAGCGGGGACAGACTCTCTGGAAACACCATATATTTT.

This clone appeared a few times. The V gene is TRBV3-1 (or the pseudogene TRBV3-2), the J gene TRBJ1-2; perhaps TRBD1 as D (5 bases). V lost 2 bases and J lost 4, with 11 bases in between. This CDR3 is built from 14 residues. Germline CDR1 reads LGHDT; CDR2 reads YNNKEL (reference sequence). This CDR3 reads CASSQPTGGYGYTF. In nucleotides, the CDR3 is TGTGCCAGCAGCCAACCCACAGGAGGCTATGGCTACACCTTC.

The genes are TRBV3-1 (or the pseudogene TRBV3-2) and TRBJ2-3, with 11 bases identical to TRBD1. Germline V gives CDR1 LGHDT, CDR2 YNNKEL (reference sequence). CDR3 length: 15 amino acids. V shed 7 bases, J shed 3 bases, and the junction held 6 bases outside the gene matches. The CDR3 sequence is CASTTGTGGTDTQYF. The CDR3 DNA reads TGTGCCAGCACGACCGGGACAGGGGGTACAGATACGCAGTATTTT.

This chain links TRBV5-6 with TRBJ2-1, with TRBD2 matching 13 bases. This CDR3 is built from 18 residues. J lost 8 bases, V lost 0 bases, and 11 bases had no gene match. Germline assignment: CDR1 SGHDT and CDR2 YYEEEE. The CDR3 DNA follows: TGTGCCAGCAGCTTGGAACTAGGGACTAGCGGGATTATATATGAGCAGTTCTTC. As protein: CASSLELGTSGIIYEQFF.

This clone was counted a single time. This chain's CDR3 is CASSYGTSGSNEQYF. The CDR3 DNA reads TGTGCCAGCAGTTACGGGACTAGCGGGTCGAACGAGCAGTACTTC. This sequence joins TRBV6-2 or TRBV6-3 and TRBJ2-7; 12 bases align to TRBD2. This CDR3 comprises 15 residues. Looked up from germline, CDR1 is MNHEY and CDR2 is SVGEGT. With 2 bases clipped from V and 5 bases from J, the junction kept 4 bases outside the gene matches.

The table lists this clone with a count of one. This chain connects TRBV4-2 to TRBJ1-1; 7 nucleotides match TRBD1. The junction had 12 bases not matched to a gene; V was cut back by 5 bases and J by 0 bases. The germline V gene has CDR1 LGHNA and CDR2 YNFKEQ. There are 17 residues in the CDR3. The CDR3 protein is CASSDRQGQLMNTEAFF. The CDR3 coding sequence is TGTGCCAGCAGCGATCGACAGGGCCAGCTGATGAACACTGAAGCTTTCTTT.

The V call is TRBV10-3, the J call TRBJ1-2; tentative D call: TRBD1 (6 bases). The CDR3 spans 15 residues. V lost 3 bases, J lost 3 bases, and 14 bases lay in between. Germline CDR1 is ENHRY and CDR2 is SYGVKD. CDR3: CAISDVGGRDYGYTF. In DNA form, the CDR3 reads TGTGCCATCAGTGACGTGGGGGGCCGGGACTATGGCTACACCTTC.